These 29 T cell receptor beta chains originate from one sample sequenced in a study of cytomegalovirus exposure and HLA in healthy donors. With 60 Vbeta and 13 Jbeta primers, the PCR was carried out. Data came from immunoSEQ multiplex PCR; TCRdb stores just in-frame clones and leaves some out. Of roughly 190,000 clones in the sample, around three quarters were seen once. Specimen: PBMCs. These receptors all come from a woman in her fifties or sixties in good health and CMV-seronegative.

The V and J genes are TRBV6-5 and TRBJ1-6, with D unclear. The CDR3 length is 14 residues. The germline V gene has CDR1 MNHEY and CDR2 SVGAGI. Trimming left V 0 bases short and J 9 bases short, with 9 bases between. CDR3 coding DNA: TGTGCCAGCAGTTACTCTACTTACGGTTCACCCCTCCACTTT. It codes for CASSYSTYGSPLHF.

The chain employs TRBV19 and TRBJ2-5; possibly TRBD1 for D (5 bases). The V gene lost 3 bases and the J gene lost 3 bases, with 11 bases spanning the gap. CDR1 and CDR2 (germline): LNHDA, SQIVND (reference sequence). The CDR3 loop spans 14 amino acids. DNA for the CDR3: TGTGCCAGTAGTATTCAGGGATTTAAAGAGACCCAGTACTTC. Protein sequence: CASSIQGFKETQYF.

The CDR3 loop is CASSRQRFNYGYTF. The CDR3 DNA is TGTGCCAGCAGTCGACAGCGATTTAACTATGGCTACACCTTC. V and J are TRBV6-5 and TRBJ1-2; D possibly corresponds to TRBD1 (5 bases). Trimming cost V 5 bases and J 1 base, with 11 bases left between them. Germline V lookup: CDR1 MNHEY, CDR2 SVGAGI. The CDR3 totals 14 residues.

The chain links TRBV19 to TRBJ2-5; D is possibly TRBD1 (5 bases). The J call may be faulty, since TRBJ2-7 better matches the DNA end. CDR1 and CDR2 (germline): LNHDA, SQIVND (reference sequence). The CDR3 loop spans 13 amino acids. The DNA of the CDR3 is TGTGCCAGTAGAAGCCAGGGTGGCATCGAGCAGTACTTC. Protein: CASRSQGGIEQYF.

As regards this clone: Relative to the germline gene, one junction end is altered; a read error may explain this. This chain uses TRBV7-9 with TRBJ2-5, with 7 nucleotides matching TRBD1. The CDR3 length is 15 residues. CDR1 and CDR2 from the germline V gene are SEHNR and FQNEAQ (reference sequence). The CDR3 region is CSSSLHRGRRETQYF. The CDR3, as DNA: TGTTCCAGCAGCCTTCACAGGGGCAGAAGGGAGACCCAGTACTTC.

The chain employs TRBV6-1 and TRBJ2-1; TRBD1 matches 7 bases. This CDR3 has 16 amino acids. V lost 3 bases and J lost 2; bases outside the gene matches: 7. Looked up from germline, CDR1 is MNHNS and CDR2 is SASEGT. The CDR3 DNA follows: TGTGCCAGCAGTGACCCGACAGGGCTACCCTACAATGAGCAGTTCTTC. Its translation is CASSDPTGLPYNEQFF.

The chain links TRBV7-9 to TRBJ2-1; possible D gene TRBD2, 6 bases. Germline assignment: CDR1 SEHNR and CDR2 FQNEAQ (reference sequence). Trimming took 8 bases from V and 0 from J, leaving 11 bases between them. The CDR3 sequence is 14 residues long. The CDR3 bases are TGTGCCAGCGGCGGGAATAGCTCCTACAATGAGCAGTTCTTC. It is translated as CASGGNSSYNEQFF.

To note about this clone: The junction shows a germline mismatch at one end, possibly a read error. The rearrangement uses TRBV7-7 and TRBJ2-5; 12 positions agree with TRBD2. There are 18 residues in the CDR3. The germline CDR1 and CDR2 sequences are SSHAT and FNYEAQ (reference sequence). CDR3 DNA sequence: TGTGCTAGCAGCAACTTAGCTCCTGGACTAGCGGGACGGGAGACCCAGTACTTC. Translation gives CASSNLAPGLAGRETQYF.

The CDR3 DNA reads as TGCAGTGCTAGAGATCTTGAGACCCAGTACTTC. Translating it yields CSARDLETQYF. The V gene is TRBV20-1, the J gene TRBJ2-5; D remains ambiguous. V was clipped by 0 bases and J by 5 bases, with 4 bases between them. Germline assignment: CDR1 DFQATT and CDR2 SNEGSKA (reference sequence). The CDR3 runs to 11 residues.

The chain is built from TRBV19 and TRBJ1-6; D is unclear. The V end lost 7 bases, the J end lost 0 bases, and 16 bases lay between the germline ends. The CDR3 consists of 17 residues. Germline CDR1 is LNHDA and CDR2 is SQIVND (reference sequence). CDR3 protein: CASTPSPGSSYNSPLHF. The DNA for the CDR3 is TGTGCCAGTACTCCTTCTCCGGGGAGCTCCTATAATTCACCCCTCCACTTT.

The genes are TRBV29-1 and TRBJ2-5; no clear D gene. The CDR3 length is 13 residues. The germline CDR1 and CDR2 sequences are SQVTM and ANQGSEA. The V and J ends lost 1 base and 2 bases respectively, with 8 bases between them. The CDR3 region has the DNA TGCAGCGTTGAAGTATCCCCGCAAGAGACCCAGTACTTC. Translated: CSVEVSPQETQYF.

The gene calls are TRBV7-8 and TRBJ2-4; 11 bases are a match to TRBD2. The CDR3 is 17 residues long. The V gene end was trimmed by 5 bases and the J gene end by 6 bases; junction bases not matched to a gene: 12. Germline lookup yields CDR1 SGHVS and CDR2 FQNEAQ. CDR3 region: CASSPSQTSGTGNIQYF. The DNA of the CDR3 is TGTGCCAGCAGCCCCTCCCAGACTAGCGGGACTGGAAACATTCAGTACTTC.

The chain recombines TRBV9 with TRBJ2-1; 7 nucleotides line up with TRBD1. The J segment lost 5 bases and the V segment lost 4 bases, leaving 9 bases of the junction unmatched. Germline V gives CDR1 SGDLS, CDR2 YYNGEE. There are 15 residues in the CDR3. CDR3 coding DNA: TGTGCCAGCAGCCTACGACAGGGATCGGACAATGAGCAGTTCTTC. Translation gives CASSLRQGSDNEQFF.

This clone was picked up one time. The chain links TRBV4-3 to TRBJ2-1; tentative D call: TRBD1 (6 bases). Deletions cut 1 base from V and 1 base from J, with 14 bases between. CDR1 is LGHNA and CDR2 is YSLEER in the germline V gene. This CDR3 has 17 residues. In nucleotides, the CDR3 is TGCGCCAGCAGCCAAGTTCCCTCGGGGACATCCTACAATGAGCAGTTCTTC. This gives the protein CASSQVPSGTSYNEQFF.

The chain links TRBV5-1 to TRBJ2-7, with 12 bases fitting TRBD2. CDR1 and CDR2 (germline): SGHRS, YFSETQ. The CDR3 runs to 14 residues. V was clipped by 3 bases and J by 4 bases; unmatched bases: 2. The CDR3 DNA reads TGCGCCAGCAGCTCTAGCGGGGGGGCGTACGAGCAGTACTTC. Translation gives CASSSSGGAYEQYF.

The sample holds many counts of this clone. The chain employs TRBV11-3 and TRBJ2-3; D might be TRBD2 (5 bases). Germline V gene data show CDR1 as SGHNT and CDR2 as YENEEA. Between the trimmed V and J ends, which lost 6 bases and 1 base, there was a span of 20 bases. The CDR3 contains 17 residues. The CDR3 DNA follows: TGTGCCAGCAGTCGTTTTTCGGGGTTAGGTCGCACAGATACGCAGTATTTT. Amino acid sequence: CASSRFSGLGRTDTQYF.

CDR3 in amino acids: CASSLGRWSEQFF. DNA of the CDR3: TGTGCCAGCAGCTTAGGGAGGTGGTCTGAGCAGTTCTTC. The chain joins TRBV11-3 to TRBJ2-1, with D perhaps matching TRBD2 (5 bases). Trimming shortened V by 1 base and J by 9 bases, and 10 bases separated the two germline ends. Per germline, CDR1 SGHNT and CDR2 YENEEA. This CDR3 has 13 residues. The full variable domain, with the rest looked up from reference TRBV11-3 and TRBJ2-1, is EAGVVQSPRYKIIEKKQPVAFWCNPISGHNTLYWYLQNLGQGPELLIRYENEEAVDDSQLPKDRFSAERLKGVDSTLKIQPAELGDSAVYLCASSLGRWSEQFFGPGTRLTVL.

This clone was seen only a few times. The CDR3 protein is CASSHIKALVPEAFF. The DNA of the CDR3 is TGTGCCAGCAGTCATATAAAAGCCCTGGTGCCTGAAGCTTTCTTT. This chain links TRBV27 with TRBJ1-1; D uncertain. The V gene's germline CDR1 is MNHEY and CDR2 SMNVEV (reference sequence). This CDR3 has 15 residues. Trimming removed 5 bases from V and 6 bases from J, with 19 bases in between.

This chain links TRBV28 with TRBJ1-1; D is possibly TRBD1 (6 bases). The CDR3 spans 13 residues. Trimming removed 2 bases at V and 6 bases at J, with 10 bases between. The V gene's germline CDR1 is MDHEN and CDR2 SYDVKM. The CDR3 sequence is CASSLGTPAEAFF. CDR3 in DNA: TGTGCCAGCAGTTTAGGGACACCTGCTGAAGCTTTCTTT.

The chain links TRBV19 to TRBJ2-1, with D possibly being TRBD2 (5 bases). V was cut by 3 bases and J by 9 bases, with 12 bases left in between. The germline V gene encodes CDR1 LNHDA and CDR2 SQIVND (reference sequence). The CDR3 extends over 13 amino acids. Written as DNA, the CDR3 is TGTGCCAGTAGTATTGAGGGCGGTGGTGAGCAGTTCTTC. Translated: CASSIEGGGEQFF.

The CDR3 sequence: CASSYSPGQGTDTQYF. CDR3 DNA: TGTGCCAGCAGTTACTCTCCGGGACAGGGCACAGATACGCAGTATTTT. The chain uses TRBV6-5 and TRBJ2-3; 8 positions match TRBD1. V lost 0 bases, J lost 1 base, and 3 bases stayed unmatched. Germline CDR1 and CDR2: MNHEY and SVGAGI. The CDR3 has 16 amino acids.

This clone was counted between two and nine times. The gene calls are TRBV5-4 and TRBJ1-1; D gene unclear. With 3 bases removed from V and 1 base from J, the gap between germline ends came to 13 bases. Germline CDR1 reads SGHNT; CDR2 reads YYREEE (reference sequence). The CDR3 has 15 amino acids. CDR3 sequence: CASSSSGRRNTEAFF. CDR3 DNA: TGTGCCAGCAGCTCCTCCGGTCGGAGGAACACTGAAGCTTTCTTT.

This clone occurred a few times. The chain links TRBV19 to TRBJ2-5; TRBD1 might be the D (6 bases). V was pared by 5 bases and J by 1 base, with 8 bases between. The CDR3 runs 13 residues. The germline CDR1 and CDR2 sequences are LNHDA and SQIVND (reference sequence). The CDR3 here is CASSDRFQETQYF. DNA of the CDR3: TGTGCCAGTAGTGACAGGTTCCAAGAGACCCAGTACTTC.

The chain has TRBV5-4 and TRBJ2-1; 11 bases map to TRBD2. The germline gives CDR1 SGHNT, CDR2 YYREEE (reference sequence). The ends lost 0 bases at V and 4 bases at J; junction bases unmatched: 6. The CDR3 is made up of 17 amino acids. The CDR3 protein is CASSLGKGLAVYNEQFF. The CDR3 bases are TGTGCCAGCAGCTTGGGTAAGGGACTAGCGGTTTACAATGAGCAGTTCTTC.

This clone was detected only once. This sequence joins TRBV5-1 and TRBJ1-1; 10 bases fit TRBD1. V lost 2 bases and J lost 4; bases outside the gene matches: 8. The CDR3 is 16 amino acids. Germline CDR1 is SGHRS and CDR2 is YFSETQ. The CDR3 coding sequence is TGCGCCAGCAGCTTCGACAGGGGGCCTTTGGTCACTGAAGCTTTCTTT. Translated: CASSFDRGPLVTEAFF.

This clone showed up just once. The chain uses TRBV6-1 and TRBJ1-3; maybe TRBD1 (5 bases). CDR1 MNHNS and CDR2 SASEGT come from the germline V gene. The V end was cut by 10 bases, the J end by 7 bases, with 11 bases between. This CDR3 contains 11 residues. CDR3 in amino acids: CATTGWNTIYF. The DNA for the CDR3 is TGTGCCACAACAGGTTGGAACACCATATATTTT.

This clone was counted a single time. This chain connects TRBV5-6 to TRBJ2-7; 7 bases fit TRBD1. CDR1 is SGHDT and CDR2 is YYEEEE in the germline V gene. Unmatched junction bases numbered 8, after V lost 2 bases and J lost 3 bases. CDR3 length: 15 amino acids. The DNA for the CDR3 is TGTGCCAGCAGCTTCGACACAGGGGTCGGCTACGAGCAGTACTTC. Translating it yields CASSFDTGVGYEQYF.

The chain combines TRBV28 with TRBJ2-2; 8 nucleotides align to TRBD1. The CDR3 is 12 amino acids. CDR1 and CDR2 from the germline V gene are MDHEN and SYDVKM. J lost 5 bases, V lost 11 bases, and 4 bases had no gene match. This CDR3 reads CAHRGETGELFF. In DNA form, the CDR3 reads TGTGCCCACAGGGGGGAGACCGGGGAGCTGTTTTTT.

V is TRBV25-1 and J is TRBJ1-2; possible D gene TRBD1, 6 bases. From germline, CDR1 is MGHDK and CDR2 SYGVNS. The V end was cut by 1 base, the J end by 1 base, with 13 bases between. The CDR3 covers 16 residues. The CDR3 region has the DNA TGTGCCAGCAGTGAATTTACCCCAGGGGTTAACTATGGCTACACCTTC. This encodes CASSEFTPGVNYGYTF.